The present T cell receptor (beta chain) was sequenced within a study of T cell repertoires in cytomegalovirus infection. Study-level background: CMV epitopes used comprised recently identified HLA-C-restricted ones and well-studied HLA-B-restricted ones. Through public TCR beta signatures, both CMV infection and matching HLA type were indicated.

Worth noting for this clonotype: Its specificity is not known.

CDR1 and CDR2 (germline): SGHTA, FQGNSA. V gave up 6 bases and J gave up 6 bases, with 21 bases separating them. The CDR3 has 16 amino acids. TCRdb re-derived calls from the reads in MiXCR, one entry per CDR3 protein. The table records 400,000 to 600,000 distinct CDR3 sequences, 42% of them present only once. Findings and limits, study-wide: CMV-specific TCR beta clonotypes restricted by HLA-C were the ones dominating the ex vivo response.

This clonotype originated in a human donor in good health (CMV status not recorded). Some clones in this sample may be carry-over from other donors' samples. The specimen was cultured PBMCs, collected from culture after CMV antigen stimulation. The gene calls are TRBV7-2 and TRBJ2-1; D possibly corresponds to TRBD1 (5 bases). The CDR3 DNA follows: TGTGCCAGCAGAAAAAGTGTAGGGGTTGAAACCAATGAGCAGTTCTTC. Residues: CASRKSVGVETNEQFF.